This T cell receptor (beta chain) was identified in a study of Ad26.COV2.S vaccination and SARS-CoV-2 variants. Treatment noted: approximately 18 received Ad26.COV2.S at low or high dose, single or two shots; a few received placebo; per-sample allocation not given. Each sample was drawn 63 days after the first injection (of vaccine or placebo). Using immunoSEQ multiplex PCR, the repertoire was profiled, and TCRdb retains in-frame clones only, with some absent. This repertoire shows hundreds of thousands of clones, around 90% found once; its top ten account for about 1.5%. A few counts support this clone. The V gene lost 5 bases and the J gene lost 6 bases, with 11 bases spanning the gap. CDR3 length: 13 residues.

Material: peripheral blood, obtained in a trial of Ad26.COV2.S vaccine versus placebo. The chain employs TRBV12-3 or TRBV12-4 and TRBJ1-5; TRBD1 is a possible D gene (6 bases). The origin of this receptor is a person between 18 and 65 years old who received the Ad26.COV2.S COVID-19 vaccine or a placebo. The CDR3 nucleotides read TGTGCCAGCAGTGACAGGATGGCTCAGCCCCAGCATTTT. Amino acids: CASSDRMAQPQHF.